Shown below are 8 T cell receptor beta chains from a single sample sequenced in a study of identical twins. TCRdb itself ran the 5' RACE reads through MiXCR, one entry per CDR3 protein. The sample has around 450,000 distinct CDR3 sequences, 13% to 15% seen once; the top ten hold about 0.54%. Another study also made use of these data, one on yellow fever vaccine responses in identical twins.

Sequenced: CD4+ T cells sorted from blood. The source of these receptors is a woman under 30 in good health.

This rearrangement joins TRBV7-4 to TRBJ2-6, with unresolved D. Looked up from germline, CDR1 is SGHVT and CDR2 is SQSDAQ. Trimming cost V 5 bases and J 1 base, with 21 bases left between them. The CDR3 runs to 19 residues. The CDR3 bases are TGTGCCAGCAGCCCCCGGCGGCTCCCTGGGAAATCTGGGGCCAACGTCCTGACTTTC. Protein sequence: CASSPRRLPGKSGANVLTF.

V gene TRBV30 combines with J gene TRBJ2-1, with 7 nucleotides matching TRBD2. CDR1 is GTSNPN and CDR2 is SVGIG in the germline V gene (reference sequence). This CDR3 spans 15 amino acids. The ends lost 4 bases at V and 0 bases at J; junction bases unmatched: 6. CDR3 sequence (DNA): TGTGCCTGGAATGGGGGGGGAGTCTCCTACAATGAGCAGTTCTTC. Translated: CAWNGGGVSYNEQFF.

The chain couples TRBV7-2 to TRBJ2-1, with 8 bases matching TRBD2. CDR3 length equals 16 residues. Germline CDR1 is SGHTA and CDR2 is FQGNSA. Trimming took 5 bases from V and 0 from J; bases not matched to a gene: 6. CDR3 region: CASSPFSGISYNEQFF. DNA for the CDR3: TGTGCCAGCAGCCCATTTAGCGGGATCTCCTACAATGAGCAGTTCTTC.

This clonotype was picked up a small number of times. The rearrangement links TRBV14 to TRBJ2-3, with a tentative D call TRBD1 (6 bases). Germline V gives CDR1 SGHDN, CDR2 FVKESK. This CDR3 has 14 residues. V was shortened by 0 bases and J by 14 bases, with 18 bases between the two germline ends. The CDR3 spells CASSQEVGTGPRYF. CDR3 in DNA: TGTGCCAGCAGCCAAGAAGTAGGTACAGGGCCAAGGTATTTT.

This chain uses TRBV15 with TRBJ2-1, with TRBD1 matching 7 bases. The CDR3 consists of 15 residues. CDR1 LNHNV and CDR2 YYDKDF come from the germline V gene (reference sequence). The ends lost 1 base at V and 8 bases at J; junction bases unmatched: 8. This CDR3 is CATSRGGGERYEQFF. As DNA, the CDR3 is TGTGCCACCAGCAGAGGAGGGGGCGAGCGTTATGAGCAGTTCTTC.

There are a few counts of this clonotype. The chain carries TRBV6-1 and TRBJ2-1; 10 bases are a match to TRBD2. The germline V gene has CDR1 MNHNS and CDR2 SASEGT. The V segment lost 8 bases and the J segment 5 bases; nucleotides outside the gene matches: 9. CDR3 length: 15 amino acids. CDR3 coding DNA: TGTGCCAGCCGGCTAGCGGGAGTTCTACACAATGAGCAGTTCTTC. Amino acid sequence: CASRLAGVLHNEQFF.

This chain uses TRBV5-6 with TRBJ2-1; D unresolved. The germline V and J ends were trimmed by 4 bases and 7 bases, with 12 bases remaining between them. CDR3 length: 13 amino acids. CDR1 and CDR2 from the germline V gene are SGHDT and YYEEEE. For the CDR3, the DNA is TGTGCCAGCAGCGACCTAAATGGGAATGAGCAGTTCTTC. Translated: CASSDLNGNEQFF.

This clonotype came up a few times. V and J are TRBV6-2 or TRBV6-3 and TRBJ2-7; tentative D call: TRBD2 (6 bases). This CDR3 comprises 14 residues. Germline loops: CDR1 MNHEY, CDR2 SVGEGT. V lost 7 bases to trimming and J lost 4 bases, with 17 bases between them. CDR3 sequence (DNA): TGTGCCAGCAAGCGCGGGACTTCTTTGTACGAGCAGTACTTC. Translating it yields CASKRGTSLYEQYF.